The 13 T cell receptor beta chains given below trace back to one sample, sequenced in a study of CD4 T cells in relation to SARS-CoV-2 and coronaviruses. TCRdb keeps only in-frame clones here, not all; method: immunoSEQ multiplex PCR. The table records 30,000 to 45,000 clones, 88% of them present only once. The sequenced sample was memory CD4+ T cells from PBMCs. These receptors all stem from an adult with COVID-19.

The chain couples TRBV6-2 or TRBV6-3 to TRBJ1-5, with TRBD1 matching 8 bases. J gave up 4 bases and V 5 bases, and 7 bases lay outside the gene matches. The germline CDR1 and CDR2 sequences are MNHEY and SVGEGT. There are 15 residues in the CDR3. The CDR3 bases are TGTGCCAGCAGTGCAGGCGGGACAGGAAATCAGCCCCAGCATTTT. Encoded protein: CASSAGGTGNQPQHF.

The chain couples TRBV5-6 to TRBJ2-1; D tentatively reads TRBD1 or TRBD2 (5 bases each). Per germline, CDR1 SGHDT and CDR2 YYEEEE. V was trimmed by 4 bases and J by 4 bases, leaving 15 bases between them. The CDR3 has 15 amino acids. The CDR3 DNA reads TGTGCCAGCAGCCCGACGGGGCCTGGGTACAATGAGCAGTTCTTC. This encodes CASSPTGPGYNEQFF.

This chain uses TRBV30 with TRBJ2-7, with D unresolved. Germline V gives CDR1 GTSNPN, CDR2 SVGIG (reference sequence). The CDR3 sequence is 10 residues long. Trimming cost V 5 bases and J 1 base, with 3 bases left between them. The CDR3 here is CAWGSYEQYF. In nucleotides, the CDR3 is TGTGCCTGGGGGTCCTACGAGCAGTACTTC. Drawing the rest from reference TRBV30 and TRBJ2-7, the complete variable domain is SQTIHQWPATLVQPVGSPLSLECTVEGTSNPNLYWYRQAAGRGLQLLFYSVGIGQISSEVPQNLSASRPQDRQFILSSKKLLLSDSGFYLCAWGSYEQYFGPGTRLTVT.

This clone has just one count. The V gene is TRBV27, the J gene TRBJ2-5; 7 bases fit TRBD1. The CDR3 length is 14 residues. Germline loops: CDR1 MNHEY, CDR2 SMNVEV (reference sequence). V trimming: 3 bases; J trimming: 5 bases; junction bases outside the gene matches: 6. The DNA of the CDR3 is TGTGCCAGCAGTTTTAGGGGGCGGTACGAGACCCAGTACTTC. This codes for CASSFRGRYETQYF.

CDR3 sequence (DNA): TGTGCCAGCAGTAACAGGGCAGGAAATCAGCCCCAGCATTTT. This translates into CASSNRAGNQPQHF. The V gene is TRBV2, the J gene TRBJ1-5; D perhaps matches TRBD1 (6 bases). From germline, CDR1 is SNHLY and CDR2 FYNNEI. V was shortened by 5 bases and J by 4 bases, with 12 bases between the two germline ends. The CDR3 loop spans 14 amino acids.

Here the CDR3 reads CSVDPPTGVHTEAFF. The CDR3 DNA reads TGCAGCGTCGACCCACCGACAGGGGTTCACACTGAAGCTTTCTTT. The chain joins TRBV29-1 to TRBJ1-1; TRBD1 matches at 8 bases. CDR1 and CDR2 from the germline V gene are SQVTM and ANQGSEA. V lost 6 bases, J lost 3 bases, and 12 bases stayed unmatched. CDR3 size: 15 residues.

This chain links TRBV6-5 with TRBJ1-3, with 7 bases aligning to TRBD1. CDR1 and CDR2 from the germline V gene are MNHEY and SVGAGI. V lost 0 bases to trimming and J lost 4 bases; unmatched junction nucleotides: 0. This CDR3 contains 14 residues. In DNA form, the CDR3 reads TGTGCCAGCAGTTACTCGGGACAGGGAAACACCATATATTTT. Protein sequence: CASSYSGQGNTIYF.

The CDR3 reads CASSIGGSSYNSPLHF. CDR3 nucleotide sequence: TGTGCCAGTAGCATCGGGGGGAGCTCCTATAATTCACCCCTCCACTTT. J is TRBJ1-6 and V is TRBV19; D is perhaps TRBD1 (5 bases). The CDR3 runs 16 residues. Trimming took 6 bases from V and 0 from J, leaving 12 bases between them. CDR1 and CDR2 (germline): LNHDA, SQIVND (reference sequence).

Only one count was recorded for this clone. The same CDR3 arises from other DNA sequences in this sample as well. This rearrangement joins TRBV9 to TRBJ2-7, with D maybe TRBD2 (6 bases). CDR3 length: 15 amino acids. The V gene's germline CDR1 is SGDLS and CDR2 YYNGEE. The V end was cut by 2 bases, the J end by 2 bases, with 14 bases between. The CDR3 DNA follows: TGTGCCAGCAGCGTCAGTAGCGGTGATACCTACGAGCAGTACTTC. It encodes CASSVSSGDTYEQYF.

This chain links TRBV4-3 with TRBJ2-1; no clear D gene. V was pared by 4 bases and J by 6 bases, with 4 bases between. The CDR3 extends over 11 amino acids. Germline values: CDR1 LGHNA, CDR2 YSLEER. The CDR3 loop is CASSRANEQFF. The CDR3, as DNA: TGCGCCAGCAGCCGGGCCAATGAGCAGTTCTTC.

This rearrangement joins TRBV2 to TRBJ2-5, with D perhaps assigned TRBD1 or TRBD2 (6 bases each). Germline lookup yields CDR1 SNHLY and CDR2 FYNNEI. V was pared by 7 bases and J by 4 bases, with 10 bases between. There are 12 residues in the CDR3. The CDR3 reads CASTGAGETQYF. The DNA for the CDR3 is TGTGCCAGCACGGGGGCTGGAGAGACCCAGTACTTC. Based on the CDR3 plus reference TRBV2 and TRBJ2-5, the full variable domain is EPEVTQTPSHQVTQMGQEVILRCVPISNHLYFYWYRQILGQKVEFLVSFYNNEISEKSEIFDDQFSVERPDGSNFTLKIRSTKLEDSAMYFCASTGAGETQYFGPGTRLLVL.

The chain couples TRBV19 to TRBJ1-2; 8 bases are shared with TRBD1. The CDR3 runs 12 residues. Germline loops: CDR1 LNHDA, CDR2 SQIVND (reference sequence). V shed 8 bases, J shed 6 bases, and the junction held 5 bases outside the gene matches. The CDR3 spells CASQDRDNGYTF. DNA for the CDR3: TGTGCCAGTCAGGACAGGGATAATGGCTACACCTTC.

The gene calls are TRBV18 and TRBJ2-6; perhaps TRBD1 as D (5 bases). This CDR3 is built from 14 residues. V dropped 8 bases and J dropped 1 base, with 9 bases sitting between them. Germline V gives CDR1 KGHSH, CDR2 LQKENI. Here the CDR3 reads CASTQASGANVLTF. CDR3 DNA sequence: TGTGCCAGCACACAGGCATCTGGGGCCAACGTCCTGACTTTC. Combining the CDR3 with reference TRBV18 and TRBJ2-6 gives the whole variable domain NAGVMQNPRHLVRRRGQEARLRCSPMKGHSHVYWYRQLPEEGLKFMVYLQKENIIDESGMPKERFSAEFPKEGPSILRIQQVVRGDSAAYFCASTQASGANVLTFGAGSRLTVL.